The 16 T cell receptor beta chains listed next were all sequenced from one sample in a study of regulatory T cells in long-lasting Graves disease. Time point specified: newly diagnosed GD, antithyroid drugs for less than 3 months. The TCR library was made from RNA extracted from PBMCs. Libraries of TCR beta came from iRepertoire HTBI primers plus Arm-PCR of CDR3 regions. A single record per CDR3 protein comes from TCRdb applying MiXCR to the multiplex PCR reads. The sample gives 350,000 to 550,000 distinct CDR3 sequences, around 17% of which show up once; 23% is in the top ten. These data were also filed under a second study, of T cells in Graves' hyperthyroidism and ophthalmopathy.

Sequenced material: peripheral blood mononuclear cells (PBMCs), taken at new diagnosis, from a patient treated with antithyroid drugs. The receptors come from a woman younger than 30 with Graves disease.

The table lists this clonotype with many counts. This chain uses TRBV20-1 with TRBJ2-1; 13 bases fit TRBD2. V shed 6 bases and J 8 bases; nucleotides not matched to a gene: 4. CDR3 length: 13 amino acids. Germline V gene data show CDR1 as DFQATT and CDR2 as SNEGSKA (reference sequence). The CDR3 here is CSAPTSGRYEQFF. CDR3 bases: TGCAGTGCGCCGACTAGCGGGAGGTATGAGCAGTTCTTC.

This clonotype came up a few times. The chain links TRBV19 to TRBJ2-1; 9 nucleotides agree with TRBD2. This CDR3 has 16 residues. J was trimmed by 9 bases and V by 5 bases; bases with no gene match: 14. Germline CDR1 is LNHDA and CDR2 is SQIVND (reference sequence). CDR3 protein: CASSAGGSGSGGEQFF. CDR3 coding DNA: TGTGCCAGTAGTGCCGGAGGTAGCGGGAGCGGAGGTGAGCAGTTCTTC.

At least ten counts were recorded for this clonotype. The chain uses TRBV7-2 and TRBJ2-1; TRBD2 is a possible D gene (6 bases). The CDR3 is made up of 13 amino acids. V lost 1 base to trimming and J lost 8 bases, with 9 bases between them. In germline, CDR1 is SGHTA, CDR2 FQGNSA. The CDR3 is CASSLGWGDEQFF. The CDR3 region has the DNA TGTGCCAGCAGCTTAGGATGGGGGGATGAGCAGTTCTTC. The complete variable domain, with remaining parts taken from reference TRBV7-2 and TRBJ2-1, reads GAGVSQSPSNKVTEKGKDVELRCDPISGHTALYWYRQSLGQGLEFLIYFQGNSAPDKSGLPSDRFSAERTGGSVSTLTIQRTQQEDSAVYLCASSLGWGDEQFFGPGTRLTVL.

This clonotype was seen at least ten times. The genes are TRBV30 and TRBJ1-2; the match to TRBD1 covers 7 bases. The junction had 2 bases not matched to a gene; V was cut back by 2 bases and J by 8 bases. Germline lookup yields CDR1 GTSNPN and CDR2 SVGIG (reference sequence). The CDR3 spans 11 residues. As DNA, the CDR3 is TGTGCCTGGAGTAAGGGGGCCGGCTACACCTTC. Its translation: CAWSKGAGYTF. The whole variable domain, remainder taken from reference TRBV30 and TRBJ1-2, is SQTIHQWPATLVQPVGSPLSLECTVEGTSNPNLYWYRQAAGRGLQLLFYSVGIGQISSEVPQNLSASRPQDRQFILSSKKLLLSDSGFYLCAWSKGAGYTFGSGTRLTVV.

V usage is TRBV3-1 and J usage is TRBJ2-1; 14 bases align to TRBD2. CDR3 length: 15 amino acids. Trimming at V came to 4 bases and at J to 8 bases, leaving 4 bases not matched to a gene. CDR1 is LGHDT, CDR2 YNNKEL, per germline (reference sequence). As DNA, the CDR3 is TGTGCCAGCAGCCCGGGACTAGCGGGAGTCGATGAGCAGTTCTTC. Encoded protein: CASSPGLAGVDEQFF.

Many counts were recorded for this clonotype. V is TRBV30 and J is TRBJ2-2; no reliable D call. Germline V lookup: CDR1 GTSNPN, CDR2 SVGIG (reference sequence). The CDR3 is 13 residues long. V lost 2 bases, J lost 6 bases, and 10 bases lay in between. The CDR3 nucleotides read TGTGCCTGGAGTCTTGTCGGCGCCGGGGAGCTGTTTTTT. Protein: CAWSLVGAGELFF.

In its sample, this clonotype was seen many times. The chain carries TRBV6-1 and TRBJ1-1, with no clear D. Trimming removed 4 bases from V and 1 base from J, with 10 bases in between. The CDR3 length is 14 residues. Germline V lookup: CDR1 MNHNS, CDR2 SASEGT. The CDR3 reads CASSGPARNTEAFF. CDR3 DNA sequence: TGTGCCAGCAGTGGCCCAGCCAGGAACACTGAAGCTTTCTTT.

Many counts were recorded for this clonotype. The chain uses TRBV7-2 and TRBJ2-5; TRBD1 aligns across 11 bases. Germline V lookup: CDR1 SGHTA, CDR2 FQGNSA. The CDR3 is made up of 15 amino acids. The V gene end was trimmed by 5 bases and the J gene end by 6 bases; junction bases not matched to a gene: 8. This CDR3 reads CASSGRTGGAQTQYF. For the CDR3, the DNA is TGTGCCAGCAGCGGGAGGACAGGGGGCGCGCAGACCCAGTACTTC.

Concerning this clonotype: One junction end disagrees with the germline gene, perhaps due to a read error. The chain combines TRBV6-5 with TRBJ2-1, with D maybe TRBD1 (6 bases). This CDR3 comprises 16 residues. Germline V CDR1 and CDR2: MNHEY, SVGAGI. The CDR3 DNA follows: TGTCCCAGCAGTTTCGCCCCGACAGGTCCCTACAATGAGCAGTTCTTC. It codes for CPSSFAPTGPYNEQFF.

The rearrangement links TRBV5-1 to TRBJ2-1; D not certain. The CDR3 is 16 residues long. Germline assignment: CDR1 SGHRS and CDR2 YFSETQ. Trimming stripped 2 bases from V and 6 bases from J, with 18 bases between. For the CDR3, the DNA is TGCGCCAGCAGCTTTACTTCGGCAGGTGAGGTCAATGAGCAGTTCTTC. Protein product: CASSFTSAGEVNEQFF.

This clonotype was detected once. The chain uses TRBV20-1 and TRBJ2-7; 9 positions agree with TRBD1. Germline V gene sequence: CDR1 DFQATT, CDR2 SNEGSKA (reference sequence). V lost 1 base to trimming and J lost 3 bases; unmatched junction nucleotides: 4. CDR3 length equals 14 residues. CDR3 sequence: CSARADRGIYEQYF. The DNA for the CDR3 is TGCAGTGCTAGAGCCGACAGGGGGATCTACGAGCAGTACTTC.

This clonotype was seen ten or more times. This chain connects TRBV11-2 to TRBJ2-7; 8 bases are shared with TRBD2. This CDR3 is 14 amino acids long. V dropped 5 bases and J dropped 0; count of bases not matched to a gene: 3. Germline V gene data show CDR1 as SGHAT and CDR2 as FQNNGV. The CDR3 region is CASSRGTSSYEQYF. The CDR3 DNA reads TGTGCCAGCAGCCGGGGGACTAGCTCCTACGAGCAGTACTTC.

This clonotype was seen many times. The rearrangement joins TRBV24-1 to TRBJ2-5; D gene ambiguous. CDR1 is KGHDR, CDR2 SFDVKD, per germline. This CDR3 has 15 amino acids. The ends were cut back, 4 bases at V and 1 base at J, with 12 bases in the middle. The DNA for the CDR3 is TGTGCCACCAGTGACCCCGATCGCCTCCAAGAGACCCAGTACTTC. Translation: CATSDPDRLQETQYF.

This clonotype has a handful of counts. V is TRBV6-1 and J is TRBJ1-1; 10 bases map to TRBD1. The germline V gene encodes CDR1 MNHNS and CDR2 SASEGT. The CDR3 length is 14 residues. After removal of 5 bases from V and 5 bases from J, the junction contained 5 bases not matched to a gene. The CDR3 nucleotides read TGTGCCAGCAGTAAGGGGACAGGGGTGACTGAAGCTTTCTTT. Its protein is CASSKGTGVTEAFF.

The J gene is TRBJ2-7, the V gene TRBV16; 12 nucleotides line up with TRBD2. The length of the CDR3 is 15 residues. With V trimmed by 5 bases and J by 2 bases, 4 bases remained unmatched. Germline loops: CDR1 KGHSY, CDR2 FQNENV. The CDR3 coding sequence is TGTGCCAGCAGCGCACTAGCGGGAGGCGCCTACGAGCAGTACTTC. It encodes CASSALAGGAYEQYF.

This clonotype was picked up many times. A junction boundary mismatches the germline segment, possibly from a read error. V usage is TRBV7-7 and J usage is TRBJ2-7; TRBD1 aligns across 9 bases. This CDR3 is built from 12 residues. Germline CDR1 reads SSHAT; CDR2 reads FNYEAQ (reference sequence). The CDR3 sequence is CASSRTGVEQYF. In DNA, the CDR3 is TGTGCTAGCAGCCGGACAGGGGTCGAGCAGTACTTC.